Given below is one TCR beta chain in context. This receptor's antigen is unknown. Within one base of it there is no much larger clone, and no base qualities were kept. A distance of 18 bases separates the germline ends of V and J, which lose 6 bases and 5 bases respectively. Reading the germline V gene gives CDR1 SQVTM and CDR2 ANQGSEA. Including cysteine and phenylalanine, the CDR3 has 14 amino acids. Only the CDR3 part of the read is kept: 42 bases, read in frame from the first base. Total RNA and DNA were co-extracted from about 20-30 mg of bulk tissue with the AllPrep DNA/RNA mini kit, without cell sorting. Between late 2015 and March 2016, a few patients in China with histopathologically diagnosed primary liver carcinoma had surgical resection. At the time of sampling, the patients had chronic HBV infection and had not received any treatment. Fresh tumor and adjacent tissue pieces were bisected, with one half stored in RNAlater at -80 degrees C and the other half sent for histology.

The data were taken from a study of tumor-infiltrating lymphocytes in primary liver carcinoma (dated by TCRdb to 2015 to 2018). Notes on the research overall: The five patients, three men and two women aged 30 to 69 years, had hepatocellular carcinoma (four) or combined HCC and intrahepatic cholangiocarcinoma (one). Technical replicate repertoires showed high reproducibility, with mean shared-clone rates approximately 0.89 and correlation coefficients above 0.95. The study combined TCRbeta repertoire sequencing, expression microarrays and whole-exome sequencing across five regions of each liver tumor, with adjacent normal tissue and blood. The tumors of the five patients were staged as T1-T3 N0M0, with maximum diameters ranging from roughly 4.2 to 10 cm. A total of some 35 specimens from 5 patients went through TCRbeta repertoire sequencing, namely 25 tumor regions, 5 adjacent noncancerous liver tissues and 5 peripheral blood samples. Roughly 3.5 to 7.5 million productive TCRbeta reads were obtained per sample, and no significant difference in read depth was found between tissue types.

TCRbeta-specific cDNA was reverse-transcribed from 500 ng total RNA using a constant-region primer and ProtoScript II reverse transcriptase. TCRbeta libraries were built with three nested multiplex PCR rounds, a slightly modified ARM-PCR procedure. Each of the first two PCR rounds ran for about 9 cycles and used multiplex TRBV1-TRBV30 forward primers together with a Cbeta reverse primer. Sample barcodes and Illumina adapters were attached in a final 25-cycle PCR using Deep VentR polymerase. Before sequencing, amplicons of 200-500 bp were gel-purified using a QIAquick gel extraction kit. An Illumina HiSeq 2500 was used to sequence the TCRbeta amplicons, generating 250-bp paired-end reads. From the authors' description of their analysis: Reads were quality-trimmed with Trimmomatic v0.33, and paired reads were merged with FLASH v1.2.11 to recover full CDR3 sequences. V, D and J germline segments were assigned to the rearranged TCRbeta sequences by MiGEC v1.2.1b. Clonotype statistics and Shannon-Wiener diversity indices were computed with VDJtools v1.0.0. To cut down on sampling bias, every analysis after diversity analysis relied on just the 250 most abundant clonotypes from each sample. Through fastp at Q25 and MiXCR, TCRdb rebuilt clones from the public reads, retaining in-frame beta chains. Here each entry gathers all rows of one CDR3 protein and keeps the most common genes and DNA. Here the V and J calls rest on TCRdb's processing, not on the authors' analysis. Within this sample are more than 100,000 distinct CDR3 sequences, with approximately 71% of them counted one time only. Clones ranked in the top ten supply 7.5% to 10% of the sample.

Study-wide findings and limitations: Only the TCR beta chain was sequenced, so true repertoire diversity is likely underestimated because unpaired alpha chains were not captured. Repertoire overlap was higher between tumor regions (mean approximately 36%) than tumor-adjacent (approximately 17%) or tumor-blood (approximately 14%) pairs, consistent with antigen-driven expansion. The study included only 4 to 6 patients, and the authors note findings should be validated in a larger study. Since the samples were bulk and unsorted, there was no way to compare CD4+ and CD8+ T cell repertoires. The top 250 clones accounted for a significantly greater share of the repertoire in tumors than in blood (p = 0.039).

Rearrangement joined TRBV29-1 to TRBJ2-3; a tentative D match to TRBD2 spans 5 bases. The source material was tumor-adjacent normal liver tissue. This TCR came from a woman aged 60 to 75 with primary liver carcinoma and hepatitis B virus infection. The CDR3 sequence is CSVGAVARIDTQYF. The nucleotide sequence reads TGCAGCGTAGGAGCGGTAGCTAGGATAGATACGCAGTATTTT.